This TCR beta chain was identified during a study of cytomegalovirus exposure and HLA in healthy donors. Study observations and caveats: In a later analysis, roughly 17,000 TCR beta sequences were associated with HLA alleles at 0.05 false discovery rate.

It was with 60 Vbeta and 13 Jbeta primers that the PCR ran. Generated by immunoSEQ multiplex PCR, the TCRdb table keeps only in-frame clones and is missing some. The sample lists fewer than 200,000 clones; approximately 70% were seen once. Looked up from germline, CDR1 is SGHRS and CDR2 is YFSETQ. The CDR3 is 14 amino acids. Trimming cost V 3 bases and J 4 bases; bases outside gene matches: 6. Worth noting for this clone: No antigen is known for it.

The sequencing input was PBMCs. This sequence was found in a man aged 35-49 years in good health and CMV-seropositive. The chain has TRBV5-1 and TRBJ2-7; 8 nucleotides agree with TRBD1. Here the CDR3 DNA reads TGCGCCAGCAGCTATGCCGGGACAGGATACGAGCAGTACTTC. Translating it yields CASSYAGTGYEQYF.